The T cell receptor beta chain under discussion was sequenced for a study of shared T cell receptors in the human thymus. The CDR3 runs 15 residues. Trimming at V came to 1 base and at J to 5 bases, leaving 6 bases not matched to a gene. Germline V gene lookup returns CDR1 SNHLY and CDR2 FYNNEI. Only in-frame clones appear in the TCRdb table, and some are missing; sequencing was by immunoSEQ multiplex PCR. The table has hundreds of thousands of clones, around 87% seen once. These sequences were also reported in another study, on human thymus T cells. From that study: Healthy Finnish infants having corrective surgery for congenital heart defects served as donors. Corrective cardiac operations yielded the resected thymus tissue. What appeared biased in thymic and blood repertoires was the usage of V and J genes. Among unrelated individuals, related research reported thymic repertoires that overlapped highly.

Sequences were obtained from thymocytes. The TCR was taken from a boy in the first two years of life with a congenital heart defect. V and J are TRBV2 and TRBJ2-5; 8 nucleotides match TRBD2. CDR3 DNA: TGTGCCAGCAGTGAAGGGCGGGAGGCACGGGAGACCCAGTACTTC. It encodes CASSEGREARETQYF.